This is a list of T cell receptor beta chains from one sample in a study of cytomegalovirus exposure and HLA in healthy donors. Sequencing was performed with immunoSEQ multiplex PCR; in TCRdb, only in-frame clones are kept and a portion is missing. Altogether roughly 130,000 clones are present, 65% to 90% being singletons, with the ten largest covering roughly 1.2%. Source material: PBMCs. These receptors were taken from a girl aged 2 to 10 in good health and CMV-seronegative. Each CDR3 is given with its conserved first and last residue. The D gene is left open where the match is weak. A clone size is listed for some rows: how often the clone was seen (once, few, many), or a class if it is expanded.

TGTGCCAGCTTGCGGGGGGCCGCGGAGACCCAGTACTTC	CASLRGAAETQYF	NA	TRBV7-2	TRBJ2-5	TRBD2
TGTGCCAGCAGCCAGAGGGGAGCGGGAGAAATCTCCTACGAGCAGTACTTC	CASSQRGAGEISYEQYF	NA	TRBV4-2	TRBJ2-7	TRBD2
TGCAGCGTTGAAAACAGGGACGAGCAGTACTTC	CSVENRDEQYF	NA	TRBV29-1	TRBJ2-7	NA
TGCGCCAGCAGCCAGTTACAACTGGAGAGAGAGTTCTTC	CASSQLQLEREFF	NA	TRBV4-1	TRBJ2-1	NA
TGTGCCAGCAGCTTAGACAGGGGCTTGGCGCAGTATTTT	CASSLDRGLAQYF	NA	TRBV7-9	TRBJ2-3	TRBD1
TGTGCCAGTAGTATGGGGGGTTCGAGCGGTCAGCCCCAGCATTTT	CASSMGGSSGQPQHF	NA	TRBV19	TRBJ1-5	NA
TGTGCCAGCAGCTTTGACAGTTTTTCCTACGAGCAGTACTTC	CASSFDSFSYEQYF	NA	TRBV11-1	TRBJ2-7	NA
TGTGCCAGCAGCTTAGGCTGGACAGGGAATTCACCCCTCCACTTT	CASSLGWTGNSPLHF	NA	TRBV7-2	TRBJ1-6	TRBD1
TGTGCCAGCACTCAGACTGGACAGTTCGAGCAGTACTTC	CASTQTGQFEQYF	NA	TRBV2	TRBJ2-7	NA
TGTGCCAGCAGCTTAACGGGGGGACGTAGCACAGATACGCAGTATTTT	CASSLTGGRSTDTQYF	once	TRBV7-9	TRBJ2-3	TRBD2
TGTGCCAGCAGCCCTCAGGGACTTGCCTACGAGCAGTACTTC	CASSPQGLAYEQYF	NA	TRBV9	TRBJ2-7	NA
TGTGCCAGCAGCTTAGGGGTTGGGACTAGCGGATACGAGCAGTACTTC	CASSLGVGTSGYEQYF	once	TRBV7-9	TRBJ2-7	TRBD2
TGTGCCAGCAGCTTGAACGGCTACGAGCAGTACTTC	CASSLNGYEQYF	NA	TRBV5-8	TRBJ2-7	NA
TGCGCCAGCAGCCAACGATTGGGGGGACAGGGGGCGGGTGGCTACACCTTC	CASSQRLGGQGAGGYTF	NA	TRBV4-3	TRBJ1-2	TRBD1
TGTGCCAGCAGTGGGTTAGAGACTACCACGAGCTCCTACAATGAGCAGTTCTTC	CASSGLETTTSSYNEQFF	few	TRBV27	TRBJ2-1	NA
TGTGCCAGCAGTTCTCCCAGGACAGGGGGGAATCAGCCCCAGCATTTT	CASSSPRTGGNQPQHF	once	TRBV28	TRBJ1-5	TRBD1
TGTGCCTGGAGCGCAGGAGAGACCCAGTACTTC	CAWSAGETQYF	NA	TRBV30	TRBJ2-5	NA
TGCGCCAGCACGACGGGATCCATAGCTGACACCAGGCGGGAGACCCAGTACTTC	CASTTGSIADTRRETQYF	NA	TRBV5-1	TRBJ2-5	NA
TGTGCCAGCAGCCTGGGTGGGACACCTCCCTACAATGAGCAGTTCTTC	CASSLGGTPPYNEQFF	NA	TRBV5-4	TRBJ2-1	NA
TGTGCCAGCAGCTTAACGGTTGCCTACGAGCAGTACTTC	CASSLTVAYEQYF	once	TRBV7-2	TRBJ2-7	NA
TGTGCCAGCAGTTACGACAGGAGGCCCACAGATACGCAGTATTTT	CASSYDRRPTDTQYF	NA	TRBV28	TRBJ2-3	NA
TGTGCCTGGGCCAAACTAGCGGGAGGGCCAGATACGCAGTATTTT	CAWAKLAGGPDTQYF	NA	TRBV30	TRBJ2-3	TRBD2
TGCGCGGGGGGGAGTAACTATGGCTACACCTTC	CAGGSNYGYTF	once	TRBV6-6	TRBJ1-2	NA
TGTGCCAGCAGCAACCCGGACGAGCAGTACTTC	CASSNPDEQYF	NA	TRBV7-9	TRBJ2-7	NA
TGTGCCAGCAGCTTAGCCGGCCCAGGGGCTGGGCATCAGCCCCAGCATTTT	CASSLAGPGAGHQPQHF	once	TRBV7-8	TRBJ1-5	NA
TGTGCCAGCAGTGCCCCGCCGGGACAGGGCTCCTACGAGCAGTACTTC	CASSAPPGQGSYEQYF	NA	TRBV28	TRBJ2-7	TRBD1
TGTGCGACTCAAGCCCCCCTCTCCTACGAGCAGTACTTC	CATQAPLSYEQYF	NA	TRBV2	TRBJ2-7	NA
TGTGCCAGCAGCCAGGGTCGCGCCTCCTCCTACGAGCAGTACTTC	CASSQGRASSYEQYF	NA	TRBV13	TRBJ2-7	NA
TGTGCCAGCAGTTACTCGATGGCAGGGGATTATGGCTACACCTTC	CASSYSMAGDYGYTF	NA	TRBV6-6	TRBJ1-2	NA